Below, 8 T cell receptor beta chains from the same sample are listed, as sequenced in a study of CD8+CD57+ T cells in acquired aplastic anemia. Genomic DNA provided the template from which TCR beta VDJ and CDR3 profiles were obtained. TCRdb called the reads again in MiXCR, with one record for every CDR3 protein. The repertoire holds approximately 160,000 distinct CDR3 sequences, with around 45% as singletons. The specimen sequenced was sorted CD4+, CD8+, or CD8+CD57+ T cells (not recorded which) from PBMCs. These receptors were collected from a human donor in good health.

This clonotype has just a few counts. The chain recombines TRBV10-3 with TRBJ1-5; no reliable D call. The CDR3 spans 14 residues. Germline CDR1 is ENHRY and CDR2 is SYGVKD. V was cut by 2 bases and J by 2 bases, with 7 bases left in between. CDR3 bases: TGTGCCATCAGTGAGAAAAGGGGCAATCAGCCCCAGCATTTT. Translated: CAISEKRGNQPQHF.

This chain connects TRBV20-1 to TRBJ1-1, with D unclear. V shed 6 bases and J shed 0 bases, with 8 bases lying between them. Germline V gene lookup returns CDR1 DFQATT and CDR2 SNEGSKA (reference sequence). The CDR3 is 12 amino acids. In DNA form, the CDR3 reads TGCAGTGCCCCTCGATTGAACACTGAAGCTTTCTTT. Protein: CSAPRLNTEAFF.

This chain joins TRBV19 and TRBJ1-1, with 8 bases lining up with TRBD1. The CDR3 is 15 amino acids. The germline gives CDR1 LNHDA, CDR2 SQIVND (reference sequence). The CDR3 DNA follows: TGTACCCTAGTAAGACAGGGGCGGGTGAACACTGAAGCTTTCTTT. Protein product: CTLVRQGRVNTEAFF.

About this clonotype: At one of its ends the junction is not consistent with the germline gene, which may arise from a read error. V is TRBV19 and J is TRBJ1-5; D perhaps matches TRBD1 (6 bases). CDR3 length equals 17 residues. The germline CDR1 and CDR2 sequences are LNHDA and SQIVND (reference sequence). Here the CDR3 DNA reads TGTGCCACCAAGGGGGGCGCAGGACTCGGTGGCAATCAGCCTCAGCATTTT. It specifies CATKGGAGLGGNQPQHF.

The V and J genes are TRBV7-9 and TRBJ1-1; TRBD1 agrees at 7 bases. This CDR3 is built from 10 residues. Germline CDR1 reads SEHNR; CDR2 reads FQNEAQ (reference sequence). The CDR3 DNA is TGTGGTACAGGGGACACTGAAGCTTTCTTT. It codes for CGTGDTEAFF.

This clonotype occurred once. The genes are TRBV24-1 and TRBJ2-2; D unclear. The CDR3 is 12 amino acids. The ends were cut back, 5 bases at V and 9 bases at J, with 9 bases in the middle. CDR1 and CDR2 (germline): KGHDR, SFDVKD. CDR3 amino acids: CATSGFGRELFF. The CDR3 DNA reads TGTGCCACCAGTGGGTTCGGACGGGAGCTGTTTTTT.

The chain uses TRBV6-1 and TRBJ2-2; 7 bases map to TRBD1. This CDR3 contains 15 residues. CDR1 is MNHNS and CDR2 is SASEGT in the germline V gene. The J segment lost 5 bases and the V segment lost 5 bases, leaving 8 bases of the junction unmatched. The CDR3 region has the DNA TGTGCCAGCAGTACCGGAACAGGGGAGACCGGGGAGCTGTTTTTT. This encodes CASSTGTGETGELFF.

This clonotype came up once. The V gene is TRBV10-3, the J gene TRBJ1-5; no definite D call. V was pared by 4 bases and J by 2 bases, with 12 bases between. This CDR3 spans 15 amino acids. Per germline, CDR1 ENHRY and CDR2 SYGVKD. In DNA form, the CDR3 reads TGTGCCATCAGTGCCGGCTTGGAGGGCAATCAGCCCCAGCATTTT. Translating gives CAISAGLEGNQPQHF.